Each of the 10 T cell receptor beta chains below was sequenced from the same sample in a study of blood T cell repertoires in COVID-19. This table comes from immunoSEQ multiplex PCR, and its TCRdb copy is limited to in-frame clones, with some not included. The profile covers roughly 160,000 clones, with approximately 88% appearing a single time and 2.5% to 3% taken by the ten largest. The sequenced material came from peripheral blood. The receptor set was obtained from an older woman with acute or convalescent COVID-19.

The gene calls are TRBV23-1 and TRBJ2-2; D possibly corresponds to TRBD2 (7 bases). TRBV23-1 is annotated as an ORF whose role is uncertain. V lost 7 bases, J lost 4 bases, and 22 bases lay in between. This CDR3 has 17 residues. Here the CDR3 reads CASTTRRGGGSTGELFF. Here the CDR3 DNA reads TGCGCCAGCACTACCCGAAGGGGGGGAGGGAGCACCGGGGAGCTGTTTTTT.

This clone was seen just once. CDR3 amino acids: CASSFWAGGHNEQFF. Written as DNA, the CDR3 is TGTGCCAGCAGCTTCTGGGCGGGGGGGCATAATGAGCAGTTCTTC. V usage is TRBV7-2 and J usage is TRBJ2-1; 9 nucleotides align to TRBD2. Germline V lookup: CDR1 SGHTA, CDR2 FQGNSA. The CDR3 has 15 amino acids. V gave up 3 bases and J gave up 7 bases; unmatched junction bases: 7.

V and J are TRBV5-1 and TRBJ2-1; TRBD2 agrees at 11 bases. The length of the CDR3 is 15 residues. Germline V gene data show CDR1 as SGHRS and CDR2 as YFSETQ. The junction had 4 bases not matched to a gene; V was cut back by 3 bases and J by 5 bases. CDR3 coding DNA: TGCGCCAGCAGCTCGGGACTAGCGGTAAACAATGAGCAGTTCTTC. Its translation: CASSSGLAVNNEQFF. Drawing the rest from reference TRBV5-1 and TRBJ2-1, the complete variable domain is KAGVTQTPRYLIKTRGQQVTLSCSPISGHRSVSWYQQTPGQGLQFLFEYFSETQRNKGNFPGRFSGRQFSNSRSEMNVSTLELGDSALYLCASSSGLAVNNEQFFGPGTRLTVL.

This chain connects TRBV16 to TRBJ2-2; 11 positions agree with TRBD1. The CDR3 has 15 amino acids. The V and J ends lost 4 bases and 6 bases, in that order; junction bases with no gene match: 4. Germline CDR1 KGHSY, CDR2 FQNENV. The CDR3 sequence is CASSPSGQGAGELFF. The CDR3 DNA is TGTGCCAGCAGCCCGTCGGGACAGGGGGCCGGGGAGCTGTTTTTT.

Comment on this clone: This specimen includes other DNA sequences encoding the same CDR3. CDR3 loop: CASSQGTGANYGYTF. In nucleotides, the CDR3 is TGTGCCAGCAGCCAAGGGACAGGGGCAAACTATGGCTACACCTTC. The chain joins TRBV3-1 (or the pseudogene TRBV3-2) to TRBJ1-2; TRBD1 agrees at 9 bases. V lost 1 base, J lost 2 bases, and 2 bases stayed unmatched. The CDR3 has 15 amino acids. CDR1 LGHDT and CDR2 YNNKEL come from the germline V gene (reference sequence).

The chain employs TRBV6-5 and TRBJ1-4, with TRBD1 as a possible D gene (6 bases). The V gene lost 0 bases and the J gene lost 6 bases, with 14 bases spanning the gap. This CDR3 is built from 16 residues. Per germline, CDR1 MNHEY and CDR2 SVGAGI. CDR3 nucleotide sequence: TGTGCCAGCAGTTACTCGATCGAACAGGGATATGAAAAACTGTTTTTT. This gives the protein CASSYSIEQGYEKLFF.

The chain combines TRBV4-1 with TRBJ1-3; possible D gene TRBD1, 6 bases. V gave up 5 bases and J gave up 2 bases, with 10 bases separating them. The CDR3 covers 14 residues. Germline loops: CDR1 MGHRA, CDR2 YSYEKL. The CDR3 DNA sequence: TGCGCCAGCAGCTTACAGGGTACTGGAAACACCATATATTTT. It encodes CASSLQGTGNTIYF.

This chain links TRBV5-6 with TRBJ1-2, with a weak D call TRBD1 (5 bases). Trimming took off 1 base at V and 2 bases at J, with 9 bases between the two ends. This CDR3 has 14 residues. Per the germline V gene, CDR1 is SGHDT and CDR2 is YYEEEE. The CDR3 sequence is CASSLLGGNYGYTF. CDR3 sequence (DNA): TGTGCCAGCAGCTTGTTGGGGGGGAACTATGGCTACACCTTC. The complete variable domain, with remaining parts taken from reference TRBV5-6 and TRBJ1-2, reads DAGVTQSPTHLIKTRGQQVTLRCSPKSGHDTVSWYQQALGQGPQFIFQYYEEEERQRGNFPDRFSGHQFPNYSSELNVNALLLGDSALYLCASSLLGGNYGYTFGSGTRLTVV.

This clone was observed once. The same CDR3 arises from other DNA sequences in this sample as well. The chain uses TRBV7-2 and TRBJ2-5, with 14 bases fitting TRBD2. V shed 1 base, J shed 5 bases, and the junction held 3 bases outside the gene matches. The CDR3 has 16 amino acids. Germline V gives CDR1 SGHTA, CDR2 FQGNSA. Here the CDR3 reads CASSLGLAGGRETQYF. CDR3 nucleotides: TGTGCCAGCAGCTTAGGACTAGCGGGGGGGCGTGAGACCCAGTACTTC.

The CDR3 protein is CASSPQGLGQPQHF. The CDR3 nucleotides read TGTGCCAGCAGCCCTCAGGGGCTGGGACAGCCCCAGCATTTT. The V call is TRBV2, the J call TRBJ1-5, with D perhaps matching TRBD1 (6 bases). V was cut by 6 bases and J by 7 bases, with 16 bases left in between. The CDR3 runs 14 residues. Germline loops: CDR1 SNHLY, CDR2 FYNNEI. Together with reference TRBV2 and TRBJ1-5, the CDR3 gives the full variable domain: EPEVTQTPSHQVTQMGQEVILRCVPISNHLYFYWYRQILGQKVEFLVSFYNNEISEKSEIFDDQFSVERPDGSNFTLKIRSTKLEDSAMYFCASSPQGLGQPQHFGDGTRLSIL.